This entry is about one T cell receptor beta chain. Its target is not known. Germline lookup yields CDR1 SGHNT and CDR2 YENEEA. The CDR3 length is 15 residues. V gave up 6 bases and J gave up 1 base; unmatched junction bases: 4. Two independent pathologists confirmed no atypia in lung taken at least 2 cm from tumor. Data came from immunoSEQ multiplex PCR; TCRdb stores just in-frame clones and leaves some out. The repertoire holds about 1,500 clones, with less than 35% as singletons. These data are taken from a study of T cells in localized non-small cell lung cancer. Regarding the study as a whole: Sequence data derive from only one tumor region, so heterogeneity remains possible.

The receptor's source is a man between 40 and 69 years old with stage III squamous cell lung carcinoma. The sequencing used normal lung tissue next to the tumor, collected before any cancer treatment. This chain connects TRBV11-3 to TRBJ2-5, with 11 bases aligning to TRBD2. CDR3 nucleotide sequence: TGTGCCAGCAGTCGGACTAGCGGGTCCCAAGAGACCCAGTACTTC. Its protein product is CASSRTSGSQETQYF.